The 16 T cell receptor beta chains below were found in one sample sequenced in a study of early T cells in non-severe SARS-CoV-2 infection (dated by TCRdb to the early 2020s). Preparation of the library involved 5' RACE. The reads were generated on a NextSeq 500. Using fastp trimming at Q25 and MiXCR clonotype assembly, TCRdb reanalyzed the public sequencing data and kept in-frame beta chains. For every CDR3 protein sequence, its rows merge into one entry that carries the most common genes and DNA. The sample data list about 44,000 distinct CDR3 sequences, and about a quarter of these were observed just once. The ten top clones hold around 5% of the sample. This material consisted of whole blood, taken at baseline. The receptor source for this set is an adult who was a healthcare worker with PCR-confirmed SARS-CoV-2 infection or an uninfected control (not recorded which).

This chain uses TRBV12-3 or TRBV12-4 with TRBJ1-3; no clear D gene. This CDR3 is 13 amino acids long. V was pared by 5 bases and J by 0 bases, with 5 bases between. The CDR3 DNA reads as TGTGCCAGCAGTGTTTTCTCTGGAAACACCATATATTTT. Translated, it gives CASSVFSGNTIYF.

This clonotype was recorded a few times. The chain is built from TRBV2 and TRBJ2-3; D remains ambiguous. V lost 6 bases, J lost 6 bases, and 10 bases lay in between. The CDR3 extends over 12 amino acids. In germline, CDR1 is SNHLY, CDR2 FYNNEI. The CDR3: CASRAEVDTQYF. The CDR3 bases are TGTGCCAGCAGGGCTGAGGTGGATACGCAGTATTTT.

This CDR3 is CSARDFSGSYEQYF. CDR3 nucleotide sequence: TGCAGTGCTAGAGATTTTAGCGGCTCCTACGAGCAGTACTTC. The V gene is TRBV20-1, the J gene TRBJ2-7; TRBD2 is a possible D gene (6 bases). The CDR3 length is 14 residues. Germline V lookup: CDR1 DFQATT, CDR2 SNEGSKA (reference sequence). Trimming pared 0 bases from V and 0 bases from J, leaving 9 bases between.

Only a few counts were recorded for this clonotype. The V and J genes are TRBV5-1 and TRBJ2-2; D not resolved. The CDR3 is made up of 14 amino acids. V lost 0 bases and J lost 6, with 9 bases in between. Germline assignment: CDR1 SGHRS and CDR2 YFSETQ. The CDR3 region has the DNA TGCGCCAGCAGCTTGGAAGGCCAACCCGGGGAGCTGTTTTTT. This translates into CASSLEGQPGELFF.

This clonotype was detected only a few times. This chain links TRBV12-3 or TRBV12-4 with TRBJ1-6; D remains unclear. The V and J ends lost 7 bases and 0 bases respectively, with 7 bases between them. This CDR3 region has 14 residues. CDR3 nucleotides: TGTGCCAGCAAGCGGAGCTCCTATAATTCACCCCTCCACTTT. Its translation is CASKRSSYNSPLHF.

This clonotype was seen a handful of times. The CDR3 here is CSTPRVTDTQYF. The CDR3, as DNA: TGCAGCACTCCCCGGGTCACAGATACGCAGTATTTT. This chain uses TRBV29-1 with TRBJ2-3; the D is unclear. The V end lost 8 bases, the J end lost 2 bases, and 11 bases lay between the germline ends. The V gene's germline CDR1 is SQVTM and CDR2 ANQGSEA. The CDR3 totals 12 residues.

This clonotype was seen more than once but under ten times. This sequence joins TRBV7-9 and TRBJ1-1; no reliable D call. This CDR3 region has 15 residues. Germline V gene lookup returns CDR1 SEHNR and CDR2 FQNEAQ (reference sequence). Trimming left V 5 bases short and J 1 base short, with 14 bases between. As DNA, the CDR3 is TGTGCCAGCAGCCTGGAACATCGCCCGAACACTGAAGCTTTCTTT. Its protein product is CASSLEHRPNTEAFF.

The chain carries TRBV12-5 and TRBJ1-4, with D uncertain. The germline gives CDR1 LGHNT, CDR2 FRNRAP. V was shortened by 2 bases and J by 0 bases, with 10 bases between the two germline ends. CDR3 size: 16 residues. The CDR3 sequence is CASGLSGLATNEKLFF. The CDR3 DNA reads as TGTGCTAGTGGTTTGAGTGGACTTGCAACTAATGAAAAACTGTTTTTT.

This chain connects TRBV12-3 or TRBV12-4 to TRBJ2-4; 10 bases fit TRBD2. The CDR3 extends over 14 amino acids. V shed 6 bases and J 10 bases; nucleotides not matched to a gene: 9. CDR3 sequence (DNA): TGTGCCAGCAGCCAAACTAGCGGGGCAATAATTCAGTACTTC. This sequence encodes CASSQTSGAIIQYF.

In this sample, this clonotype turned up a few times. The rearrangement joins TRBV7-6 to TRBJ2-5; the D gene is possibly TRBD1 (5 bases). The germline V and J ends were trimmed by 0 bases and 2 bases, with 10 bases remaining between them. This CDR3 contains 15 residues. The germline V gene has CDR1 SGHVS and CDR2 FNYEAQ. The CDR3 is CASSLAGQSQETQYF. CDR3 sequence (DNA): TGTGCCAGCAGCTTAGCGGGGCAGTCACAAGAGACCCAGTACTTC.

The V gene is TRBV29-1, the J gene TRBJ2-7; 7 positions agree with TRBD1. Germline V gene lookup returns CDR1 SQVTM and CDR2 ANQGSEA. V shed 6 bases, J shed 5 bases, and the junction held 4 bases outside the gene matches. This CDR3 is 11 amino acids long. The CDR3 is CSVYGQDEQYF. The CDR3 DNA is TGCAGCGTCTACGGACAGGACGAGCAGTACTTC.

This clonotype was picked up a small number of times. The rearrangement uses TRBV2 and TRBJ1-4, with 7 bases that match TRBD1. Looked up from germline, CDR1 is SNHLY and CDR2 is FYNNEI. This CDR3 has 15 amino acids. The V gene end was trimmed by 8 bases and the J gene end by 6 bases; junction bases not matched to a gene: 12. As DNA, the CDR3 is TGTGCCAGCGGGCCAGGGGGGGTGATGGATGAAAAACTGTTTTTT. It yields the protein CASGPGGVMDEKLFF.

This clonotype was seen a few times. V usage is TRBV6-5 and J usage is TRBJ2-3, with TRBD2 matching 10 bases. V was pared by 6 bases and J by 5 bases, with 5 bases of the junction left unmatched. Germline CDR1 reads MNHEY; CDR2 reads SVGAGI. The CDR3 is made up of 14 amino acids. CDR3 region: CASRPSGGGDTQYF. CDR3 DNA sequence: TGTGCCAGCAGACCTAGCGGGGGTGGAGATACGCAGTATTTT.

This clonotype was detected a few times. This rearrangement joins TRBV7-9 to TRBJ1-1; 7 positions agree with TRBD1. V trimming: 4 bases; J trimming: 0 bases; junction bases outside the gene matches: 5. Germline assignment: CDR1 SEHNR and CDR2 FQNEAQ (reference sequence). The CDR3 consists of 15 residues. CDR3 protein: CASSSDRDMNTEAFF. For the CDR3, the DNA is TGTGCCAGCAGCTCTGACAGGGACATGAACACTGAAGCTTTCTTT.

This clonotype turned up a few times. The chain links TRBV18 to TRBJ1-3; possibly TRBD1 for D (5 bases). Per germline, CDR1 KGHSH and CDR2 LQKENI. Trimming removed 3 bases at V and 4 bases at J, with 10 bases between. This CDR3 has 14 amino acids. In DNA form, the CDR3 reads TGTGCCAGCTCACCCGACAGCTACGGAAACACCATATATTTT. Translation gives CASSPDSYGNTIYF.

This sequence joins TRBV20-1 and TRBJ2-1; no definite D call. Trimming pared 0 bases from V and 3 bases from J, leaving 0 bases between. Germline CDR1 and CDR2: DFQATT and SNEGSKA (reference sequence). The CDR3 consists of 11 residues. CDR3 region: CSARDYNEQFF. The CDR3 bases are TGCAGTGCTAGAGACTACAATGAGCAGTTCTTC.